This record concerns one T cell receptor (beta chain) sequence. Its antigen is not known. From the 5' RACE reads, TCRdb called clonotypes with MiXCR, one entry per CDR3 protein. The sample records about 130,000 distinct CDR3 sequences, about 15% being singletons. The data stem from a study of early T cells in non-severe SARS-CoV-2 infection. At the level of the study: Chains from this unsorted whole-blood bulk RNA could not be paired. Study-wide findings and caveats: Matching against VDJdb likely underestimated virus-specific expansions, favoring anti-spike CD8.

Trimming removed 0 bases from V and 7 bases from J, with 10 bases in between. This CDR3 region has 13 residues. Germline CDR1 reads SGHDT; CDR2 reads YYEEEE. The V call is TRBV5-6, the J call TRBJ2-5; D is unresolved. The sequenced sample consisted of whole blood. The sequence derives from an adult who was a healthcare worker with PCR-confirmed SARS-CoV-2 infection or an uninfected control (not recorded which). The CDR3 nucleotides are TGTGCCAGCAGCTTGGACTCCCCCGGGACCCAGTACTTC. Encoded protein: CASSLDSPGTQYF.